The entry that follows covers one T cell receptor (beta chain) sequence. This record comes from a study of beta chain features in type 1 diabetes. The whole isolated RNA underwent reverse transcription, so sequencing captured expressed TCRB transcripts. Using immunoSEQ multiplex PCR, the repertoire was profiled, and TCRdb retains in-frame clones only, with some absent. Among around 240,000 clones listed, roughly 70% were seen once. Over 95% purity was reached by all sorted populations. Trimming stripped 6 bases from V and 0 bases from J, with 12 bases between. Germline CDR1 and CDR2: SQVTM and ANQGSEA. The length of the CDR3 is 13 residues.

The chain carries TRBV29-1 and TRBJ2-7; a weak D match, TRBD1 (6 bases). The clonotype originates from a man aged 25-45 years in good health. The sequencing input was naive CD4+ T cells from blood. The CDR3 DNA follows: TGCAGCGTGGCCGGGACAAACTCCTACGAGCAGTACTTC. Residues: CSVAGTNSYEQYF.